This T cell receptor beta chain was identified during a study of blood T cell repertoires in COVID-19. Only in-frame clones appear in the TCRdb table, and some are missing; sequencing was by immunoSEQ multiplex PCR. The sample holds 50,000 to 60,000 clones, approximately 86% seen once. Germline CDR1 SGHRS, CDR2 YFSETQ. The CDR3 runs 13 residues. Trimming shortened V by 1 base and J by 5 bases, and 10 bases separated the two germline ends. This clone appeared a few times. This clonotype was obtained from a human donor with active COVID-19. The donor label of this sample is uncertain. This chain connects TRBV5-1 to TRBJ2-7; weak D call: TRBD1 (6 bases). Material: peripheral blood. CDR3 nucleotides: TGCGCCAGCAGCTTGATACAGGGTCACGAGCAGTACTTC. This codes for CASSLIQGHEQYF.